The rows below give T cell receptor beta chains drawn from one sample of a study of blood T cell repertoires in COVID-19. The protocol was immunoSEQ multiplex PCR, while the TCRdb copy is restricted to in-frame clones and leaves out a portion. The data contain some 130,000 clones, around 85% of them singletons. The specimen was peripheral blood. These receptors came from a woman aged 45-59 years who had recovered from COVID-19. Both conserved end residues are part of each CDR3. A D gene is named only where the DNA matches it firmly. Clone size is given for some rows only: seen once, a few or many times, or a class if the clone is expanded.

>TRBV5-1|.|TRBD1|TRBJ2-1
TGCGCCAGCGCGAGACAGGGGTCCTACAATGAGCAGTTCTTC
CASARQGSYNEQFF
>TRBV23-1|.|.|TRBJ2-2
TGCGCCAGCAGTCCCTCGGTGCGGACGAACACCGGGGAGCTGTTTTTT
CASSPSVRTNTGELFF
>TRBV5-1|.|TRBD1|TRBJ1-1
TGCGCCAGCAGTTCCCGGACAGGGGGCGCAGGGGCTGAAGCTTTCTTT
CASSSRTGGAGAEAFF
>TRBV6-5|.|.|TRBJ1-5
TGTGCCAGCAGTTATTCTAATAGCAATCAGCCCCAGCATTTT
CASSYSNSNQPQHF
>TRBV21-1|.|.|TRBJ1-5
TGTGCCAGCAGCAAAGGCAAGGCGGGGAGCAATCAGCCCCAGCATTTT
CASSKGKAGSNQPQHF
>TRBV19|.|TRBD2|TRBJ2-5
TGTGCCAGTAGTATTGGTAGCGGGGGACTTCAAGAGACCCAGTACTTC
CASSIGSGGLQETQYF
>TRBV7-9|.|TRBD1|TRBJ1-1
TGTGCCAGCAGCGAGGACAGGGGGCTCACTGAAGCTTTCTTT
CASSEDRGLTEAFF
>TRBV29-1|.|TRBD2|TRBJ2-1
TGCAGCGTTGAAGGGACTAGTCCACCTAATGAGCAGTTCTTC
CSVEGTSPPNEQFF
>TRBV5-1|once|.|TRBJ2-7
TGCGCCAGCAGCTTGGATTGGAGGGTGGGCGAGCAGTACTTC
CASSLDWRVGEQYF
>TRBV11-1|.|TRBD1|TRBJ2-7
TGTGCCAGCAGCTTAGCTGGGACAGGGGGATACGAGCAGTACTTC
CASSLAGTGGYEQYF
>TRBV19|once|TRBD2|TRBJ2-7
TGTGCCAGTAGACGGAGCGGGGTAAGCTCCTACGAGCAGTACTTC
CASRRSGVSSYEQYF
>TRBV18|.|.|TRBJ2-7
TGTGCCAGCTCACACTCATCAGGGTCTGACGAGCAGTACTTC
CASSHSSGSDEQYF
>TRBV5-1|.|.|TRBJ2-2
TGCGCCAGCAGCCGTGCTCTTAGGGTCGGGAACGCCGGGGAGCTGTTTTTT
CASSRALRVGNAGELFF
>TRBV5-1|.|.|TRBJ2-5
TGCGCCAGCAGCTTGGAGCCGACACAAGAGACCCAGTACTTC
CASSLEPTQETQYF
>TRBV6-1|.|.|TRBJ2-7
TGTGCCAGCAGGGAATCGACCTGGACAGACACCTACGAGCAGTACTTC
CASRESTWTDTYEQYF
>TRBV9|.|TRBD2|TRBJ2-1
TGTGCCAGCAGCGTAGGCGTCGCGGGGGGGCAGAATGAGCAGTTCTTC
CASSVGVAGGQNEQFF
>TRBV12-3/TRBV12-4|.|.|TRBJ1-6
TGTGCCAGCAGTTTGAGTGAAGAATCACCCCTCCACTTT
CASSLSEESPLHF
>TRBV4-2|.|.|TRBJ2-1
TGTGCCAGCAGCCAGGATCTGAGCGGGCGCTACAATGAGCAGTTCTTC
CASSQDLSGRYNEQFF
>TRBV5-6|once|.|TRBJ2-2
TGTGCCAGCAGCTCCTGGACTGAAAACACCGGGGAGCTGTTTTTT
CASSSWTENTGELFF
>TRBV2|.|.|TRBJ2-1
TGTGCCAGCGGGAGGCCCGTCAATGAGCAGTTCTTC
CASGRPVNEQFF
>TRBV5-1|.|.|TRBJ2-6
TGCGCCAGCAGCCCCGGGTCTGGGGCCAACGTCCTGACTTTC
CASSPGSGANVLTF
>TRBV30|.|TRBD1|TRBJ1-2
TGTGCCTGGACGAGGACAGGGGGAACAAACTATGGCTACACCTTC
CAWTRTGGTNYGYTF
>TRBV2|.|TRBD1|TRBJ1-5
TGTGCCAGCAGCTCCGGGACAGGGTTTGGCAATCAGCCCCAGCATTTT
CASSSGTGFGNQPQHF
>TRBV9|.|.|TRBJ2-1
TGTGCCAGCAGCCCAACCCGACTCCCCTACAATGAGCAGTTCTTC
CASSPTRLPYNEQFF
>TRBV9|.|TRBD2|TRBJ2-1
TGTGCCAGCAGCGTAGGACTAGCGGGGGCCAATGAGCAGTTCTTC
CASSVGLAGANEQFF
>TRBV7-2|.|TRBD1|TRBJ2-7
TGTGCCAGCAGTCGATTCGGACAGGGGATGAGGGAGCAGTACTTC
CASSRFGQGMREQYF
>TRBV5-1|.|TRBD1|TRBJ2-4
TGCGCCAGCAGCTGGGACAGCTCCAAAAACATTCAGTACTTC
CASSWDSSKNIQYF
>TRBV3-1/TRBV3-2|.|.|TRBJ1-2
TGTGCCAGCAGTTTCGACAGAGTGAACGGCTACACCTTC
CASSFDRVNGYTF
>TRBV29-1|.|TRBD2|TRBJ2-5
TGCAGCGTAGGGACTAGCGGGGGGGATGAGACCCAGTACTTC
CSVGTSGGDETQYF
>TRBV4-3|.|TRBD2|TRBJ2-7
TGCGCCAGCAGCCAAGGACTAGCGAGGGCCCGCGGTGAGCAGTACTTC
CASSQGLARARGEQYF
>TRBV10-3|.|.|TRBJ1-2
TGTGCCATCAGTGAGTCGACATATGGCTACACCTTC
CAISESTYGYTF
>TRBV2|.|.|TRBJ2-1
TGTGCCAGCAGTGAATCCGGGAATGAGCAGTTCTTC
CASSESGNEQFF
>TRBV7-9|.|.|TRBJ2-2
TGTGCCAGCAGCTCGGGGGTAGGAGACACCGGGGAGCTGTTTTTT
CASSSGVGDTGELFF
>TRBV10-2|.|TRBD1|TRBJ2-7
TGCGCCAGCAGCCCCGGGACAGGCGGCTACGAGCAGTACTTC
CASSPGTGGYEQYF
>TRBV7-6|.|TRBD1|TRBJ2-3
TGTGCCAGCAGCTTACCGGGCGACAGGGGCGGTACTAGCACAGATACGCAGTATTTT
CASSLPGDRGGTSTDTQYF
>TRBV12-5|.|TRBD1|TRBJ2-6
TGTGCTAGTGGTTTGGTACCGGGCAGGGGGCACCTAATTAAACCCTCTGGGGCCAACGTCCTGACTTTC
CASGLVPGRGHLIKPSGANVLTF
>TRBV5-4|.|.|TRBJ1-1
TGTGCCAGTAAAGGCTGGGCGAACACTGAAGCTTTCTTT
CASKGWANTEAFF
>TRBV3-1/TRBV3-2|.|TRBD1|TRBJ2-5
TGTGCCAGCAGCCGGACAGGGGGGGAGACCCAGTACTTC
CASSRTGGETQYF
>TRBV3-1/TRBV3-2|few|TRBD2|TRBJ2-7
TGTGCCAGCAGCCAAACACTCGGGACTAGCGGATACGAGCAGTACTTC
CASSQTLGTSGYEQYF
>TRBV2|.|.|TRBJ2-7
TGTGCCAGCAGGGACAGTAGGGCCTTGACCTACGAGCAGTACTTC
CASRDSRALTYEQYF
>TRBV5-8|.|.|TRBJ2-1
TGTGCCAGCGCAGAAGGAGAAGTAGCGCCTAGACATGAGCAGTTCTTC
CASAEGEVAPRHEQFF
>TRBV5-1|.|.|TRBJ2-6
TGCGCCAGCAGCTTGCGCGGAATACTTTCTGGGGCCAACGTCCTGACTTTC
CASSLRGILSGANVLTF
>TRBV19|.|TRBD1|TRBJ1-5
TGTGCCAGTATTCGATGGTCCGGGACAGGAATTAGCAATCAGCCCCAGCATTTT
CASIRWSGTGISNQPQHF
>TRBV7-8|.|.|TRBJ2-7
TGTGCCAGCAGCCCAGTTGCGAGGCCGGTTACCTACGAGCAGTACTTC
CASSPVARPVTYEQYF
>TRBV29-1|.|TRBD1|TRBJ1-3
TGCAGCGTGGCGGAGACAGGGGGCTCTGGAAACACCATATATTTT
CSVAETGGSGNTIYF
>TRBV3-1/TRBV3-2|.|.|TRBJ1-4
TGTGCCAGCAGCCAACCAGGTGAAAAACTGTTTTTT
CASSQPGEKLFF
>TRBV11-2|.|.|TRBJ2-7
TGTGCCAGCAGCTTAGAGTACGGCTACGAGCAGTACTTC
CASSLEYGYEQYF
>TRBV3-1/TRBV3-2|.|TRBD2|TRBJ2-1
TGTGCCAGCAGCCCCCTAGCGGGAGCCTACAATGAGCAGTTCTTC
CASSPLAGAYNEQFF
>TRBV21-1|.|.|TRBJ2-1
TGTGCCGTACTAGCGGGGGGCCTGGTATATGAGCAGTTCTTC
CAVLAGGLVYEQFF
>TRBV7-2|.|.|TRBJ2-7
TGTGCCAGCAGCTTGTCGACTAGTAACGCCGAGCAGTACTTC
CASSLSTSNAEQYF
>TRBV2|.|TRBD1|TRBJ1-2
TGTGCCAGCAGTGAAGACCGGACAGGGTGGAACTATGGCTACACCTTC
CASSEDRTGWNYGYTF
>TRBV6-2/TRBV6-3|once|TRBD1|TRBJ1-2
TGTGCCAGCAGTTACCGGGGACAGGGGAAAGGCTACACCTTC
CASSYRGQGKGYTF
>TRBV29-1|.|TRBD1|TRBJ1-5
TGCAGCGTTGTGACAGGGGCGGGGAATCAGCCCCAGCATTTT
CSVVTGAGNQPQHF